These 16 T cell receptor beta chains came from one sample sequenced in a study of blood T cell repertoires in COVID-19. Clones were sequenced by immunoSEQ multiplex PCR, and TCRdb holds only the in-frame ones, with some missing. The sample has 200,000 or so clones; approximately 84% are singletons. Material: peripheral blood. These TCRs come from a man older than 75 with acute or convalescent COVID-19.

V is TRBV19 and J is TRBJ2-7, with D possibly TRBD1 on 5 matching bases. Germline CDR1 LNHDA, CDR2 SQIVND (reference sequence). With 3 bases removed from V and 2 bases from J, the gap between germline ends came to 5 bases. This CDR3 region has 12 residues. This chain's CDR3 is CASSMGPYEQYF. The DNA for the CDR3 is TGTGCCAGTAGTATGGGGCCCTACGAGCAGTACTTC.

CDR3 sequence: CATSRGSGSSYNEQFF. CDR3 sequence (DNA): TGTGCCACCAGCAGAGGTAGCGGCAGCTCCTACAATGAGCAGTTCTTC. The chain combines TRBV15 with TRBJ2-1; a possible D gene is TRBD2 (6 bases). Germline V gene sequence: CDR1 LNHNV, CDR2 YYDKDF (reference sequence). The ends were cut back, 1 base at V and 0 bases at J, with 10 bases in the middle. The CDR3 extends over 16 amino acids.

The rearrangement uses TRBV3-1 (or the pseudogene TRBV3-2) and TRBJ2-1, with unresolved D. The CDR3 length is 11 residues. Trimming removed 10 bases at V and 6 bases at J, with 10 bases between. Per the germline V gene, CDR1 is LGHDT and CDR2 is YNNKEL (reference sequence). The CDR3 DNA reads TGTGCCATCTCGAGCGTCAATGAGCAGTTCTTC. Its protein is CAISSVNEQFF.

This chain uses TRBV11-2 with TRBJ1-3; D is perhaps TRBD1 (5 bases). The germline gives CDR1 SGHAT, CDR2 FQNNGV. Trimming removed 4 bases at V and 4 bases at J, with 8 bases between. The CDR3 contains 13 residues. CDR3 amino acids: CASSSGPGNTIYF. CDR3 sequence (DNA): TGTGCCAGCAGCTCAGGGCCCGGAAACACCATATATTTT.

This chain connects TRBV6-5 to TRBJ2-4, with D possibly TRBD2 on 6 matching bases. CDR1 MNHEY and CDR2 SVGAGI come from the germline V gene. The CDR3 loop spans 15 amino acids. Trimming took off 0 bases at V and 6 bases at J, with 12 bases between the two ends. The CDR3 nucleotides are TGTGCCAGCAGTTACTCGGGCGGGGCTGGAAACATTCAGTACTTC. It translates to CASSYSGGAGNIQYF.

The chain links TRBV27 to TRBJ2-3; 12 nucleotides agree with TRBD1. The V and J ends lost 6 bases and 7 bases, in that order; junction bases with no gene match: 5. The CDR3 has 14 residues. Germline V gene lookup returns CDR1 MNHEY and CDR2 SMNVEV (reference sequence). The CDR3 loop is CASRLGQGAHTQYF. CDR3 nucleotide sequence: TGTGCCAGCAGGTTGGGACAGGGGGCACATACGCAGTATTTT.

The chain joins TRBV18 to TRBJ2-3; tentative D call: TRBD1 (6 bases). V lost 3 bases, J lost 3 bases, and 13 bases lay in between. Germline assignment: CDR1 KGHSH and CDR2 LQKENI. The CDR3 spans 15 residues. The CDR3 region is CASSPLGHPTDTQYF. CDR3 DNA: TGTGCCAGCTCACCTTTGGGACACCCTACAGATACGCAGTATTTT.

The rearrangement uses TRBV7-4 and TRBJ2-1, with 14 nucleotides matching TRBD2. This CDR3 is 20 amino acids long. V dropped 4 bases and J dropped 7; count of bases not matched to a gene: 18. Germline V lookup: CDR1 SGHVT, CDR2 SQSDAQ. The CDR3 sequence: CASSYHMTSGRERSGNEQFF. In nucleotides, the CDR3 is TGTGCCAGCAGCTACCACATGACTAGCGGGAGGGAAAGATCGGGGAATGAGCAGTTCTTC.

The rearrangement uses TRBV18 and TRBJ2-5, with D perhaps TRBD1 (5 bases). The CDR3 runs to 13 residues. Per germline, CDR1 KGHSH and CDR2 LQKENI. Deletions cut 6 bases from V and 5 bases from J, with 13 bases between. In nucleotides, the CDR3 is TGTGCCAGCTCTCGGACAAGCCTCGAGACCCAGTACTTC. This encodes CASSRTSLETQYF. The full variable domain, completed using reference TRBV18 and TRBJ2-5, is NAGVMQNPRHLVRRRGQEARLRCSPMKGHSHVYWYRQLPEEGLKFMVYLQKENIIDESGMPKERFSAEFPKEGPSILRIQQVVRGDSAAYFCASSRTSLETQYFGPGTRLLVL.

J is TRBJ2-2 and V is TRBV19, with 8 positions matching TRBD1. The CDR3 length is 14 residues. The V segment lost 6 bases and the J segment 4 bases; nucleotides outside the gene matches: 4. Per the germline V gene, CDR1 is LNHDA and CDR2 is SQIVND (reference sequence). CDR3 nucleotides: TGTGCCAGTAGCCCGACAGGGGTCACCGGGGAGCTGTTTTTT. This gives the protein CASSPTGVTGELFF.

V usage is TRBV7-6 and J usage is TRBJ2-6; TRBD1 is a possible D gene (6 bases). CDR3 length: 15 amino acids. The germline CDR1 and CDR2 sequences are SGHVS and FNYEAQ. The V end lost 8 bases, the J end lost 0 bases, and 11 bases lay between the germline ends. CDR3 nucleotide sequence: TGTGCCAGCGGGGGCCGGGTCTCTGGGGCCAACGTCCTGACTTTC. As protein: CASGGRVSGANVLTF.

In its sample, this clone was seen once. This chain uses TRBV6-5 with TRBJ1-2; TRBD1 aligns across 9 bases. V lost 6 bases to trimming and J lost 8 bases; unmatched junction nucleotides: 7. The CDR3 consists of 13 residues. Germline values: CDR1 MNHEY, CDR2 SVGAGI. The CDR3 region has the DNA TGTGCCAGCAGAGGGACAGGGTCGCAAGGCTACACCTTC. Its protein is CASRGTGSQGYTF.

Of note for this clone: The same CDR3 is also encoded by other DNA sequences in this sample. The CDR3 DNA follows: TGTGCCAGCAGCATTCTAGCGGGAGGTGAGCAGTTCTTC. This translates into CASSILAGGEQFF. This chain links TRBV3-1 (or the pseudogene TRBV3-2) with TRBJ2-1; 11 positions match TRBD2. The length of the CDR3 is 13 residues. Unmatched junction bases numbered 3, after V lost 5 bases and J lost 9 bases. Germline V CDR1 and CDR2: LGHDT, YNNKEL (reference sequence).

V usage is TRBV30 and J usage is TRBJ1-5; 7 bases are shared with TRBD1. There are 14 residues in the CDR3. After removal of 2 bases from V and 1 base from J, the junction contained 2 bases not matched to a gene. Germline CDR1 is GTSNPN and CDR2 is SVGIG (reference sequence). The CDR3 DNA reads TGTGCCTGGAGTAAGGGGGCCAGCAATCAGCCCCAGCATTTT. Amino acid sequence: CAWSKGASNQPQHF.

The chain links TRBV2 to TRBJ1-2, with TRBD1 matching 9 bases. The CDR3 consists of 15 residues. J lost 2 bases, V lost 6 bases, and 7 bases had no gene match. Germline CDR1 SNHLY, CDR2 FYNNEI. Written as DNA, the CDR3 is TGTGCCAGCAGCCCGGGACAGGGCCTGAACTATGGCTACACCTTC. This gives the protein CASSPGQGLNYGYTF.

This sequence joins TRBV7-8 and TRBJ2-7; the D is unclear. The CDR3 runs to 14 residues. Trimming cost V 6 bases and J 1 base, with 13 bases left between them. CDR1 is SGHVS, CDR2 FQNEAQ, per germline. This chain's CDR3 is CASRRDTPSYEQYF. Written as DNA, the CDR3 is TGTGCCAGCAGAAGAGACACCCCGTCCTACGAGCAGTACTTC.